The TCR beta chain described here comes from a study of regulatory T cells in long-lasting Graves disease. Study-wide results and limits: Persistent disease preferred TRBV28, TRBJ1-2 and TRBJ2-5.

This CDR3 has 15 residues. Germline V gene lookup returns CDR1 LNHDA and CDR2 SQIVND (reference sequence). Trimming cost V 4 bases and J 3 bases, with 16 bases left between them. Construction of TCR beta libraries relied on iRepertoire HTBI primers and on Arm-PCR targeting CDR3 regions. Each CDR3 protein is one row after TCRdb ran MiXCR on the multiplex PCR reads. This sample carries about 320,000 distinct CDR3 sequences, over 15% of them seen once, and the ten largest clones take more than 30%. This clonotype was picked up a small number of times. The antigen is not known. Time point of the sample: newly diagnosed GD, antithyroid drugs for less than 3 months. Construction of the TCR library relied on RNA isolated from PBMCs. Patients with Graves' disease were diagnosed by American Thyroid Association guidelines.

The source material was peripheral blood mononuclear cells (PBMCs), sampled at new diagnosis, from a patient treated with antithyroid drugs. The chain carries TRBV19 and TRBJ2-7; TRBD2 might be the D (6 bases). The clonotype comes from a female donor with Graves disease. CDR3 DNA: TGTGCCAGTAGTAAGGAGGGGTATGCCCTCTACGAGCAGTACTTC. Its protein is CASSKEGYALYEQYF.